This is a list of T cell receptor beta chains from one sample in a study of T cells in Graves' hyperthyroidism and ophthalmopathy. MiXCR, run by TCRdb on the multiplex PCR reads, gives a single entry per CDR3 protein. The sample includes 700,000 or so distinct CDR3 sequences, roughly 15% of them seen just once. Input material: blood. These receptors all stem from a man between 18 and 35 years old with Graves' hyperthyroidism. Both conserved end residues are trimmed from each CDR3. The listing skips clone size in some rows; elsewhere it reads once, few, many or a size class.

j_call: TRBJ1-4
v_call: TRBV6-5
clone_size: few
cdr3_aa: ASSYLGTPKNEKLF

j_call: TRBJ1-2
v_call: TRBV3-1
clone_size: few
cdr3_aa: ASSQHDRIYGYT

j_call: TRBJ1-4
v_call: TRBV24-1
clone_size: few
cdr3_aa: ATSDPDGGNEKLF

j_call: TRBJ2-1
v_call: TRBV29-1
clone_size: once
cdr3_aa: SVVGSRGGHDDEQF

j_call: TRBJ2-7
v_call: TRBV9
clone_size: .
cdr3_aa: ASSPQGLTEQY

j_call: TRBJ2-3
v_call: TRBV20-1
clone_size: many
cdr3_aa: SAFQGGTDTQY

j_call: TRBJ2-7
v_call: TRBV12-3/TRBV12-4
clone_size: many
cdr3_aa: ASSFGADPHEQY

j_call: TRBJ1-1
v_call: TRBV20-1
clone_size: .
cdr3_aa: SARDSQLLNTEAF

j_call: TRBJ2-5
v_call: TRBV24-1
clone_size: .
cdr3_aa: ATSATGVTGQGTQY

j_call: TRBJ2-1
v_call: TRBV19
clone_size: .
cdr3_aa: ASRLGGSYNEQF

j_call: TRBJ2-1
v_call: TRBV28
clone_size: many
cdr3_aa: ASRDGTVSYNEQF

j_call: TRBJ2-1
v_call: TRBV24-1
clone_size: .
cdr3_aa: ATSPETAYNEQF

j_call: TRBJ2-1
v_call: TRBV20-1
clone_size: few
cdr3_aa: SAILPGLAGGNEQF

j_call: TRBJ2-7
v_call: TRBV10-3
clone_size: .
cdr3_aa: AISEAQNRATPYEQY

j_call: TRBJ1-5
v_call: TRBV2
clone_size: .
cdr3_aa: ASSDQGQGGQPQH

j_call: TRBJ2-2
v_call: TRBV5-5
clone_size: few
cdr3_aa: ASSLAGKLNTGELF

j_call: TRBJ1-5
v_call: TRBV28
clone_size: once
cdr3_aa: ASSLKVGFQPQH

j_call: TRBJ1-2
v_call: TRBV2
clone_size: .
cdr3_aa: ASSQPREGGYGYT

j_call: TRBJ2-2
v_call: TRBV12-3/TRBV12-4
clone_size: many
cdr3_aa: ASSFFSGVNTGELF

j_call: TRBJ2-2
v_call: TRBV20-1
clone_size: few
cdr3_aa: SARDVTGAGTGELF

j_call: TRBJ2-3
v_call: TRBV18
clone_size: many
cdr3_aa: ASSPLTTSTDTQY

j_call: TRBJ1-4
v_call: TRBV2
clone_size: many
cdr3_aa: ASSEALPEKLF

j_call: TRBJ2-7
v_call: TRBV6-2/TRBV6-3
clone_size: few
cdr3_aa: TSSPQTSGEPYEQY